The clone carrying this T cell receptor beta chain was recorded once. Its antigen remains unidentified. Germline CDR1 reads LNHNV; CDR2 reads YYDKDF (reference sequence). The CDR3 sequence is 13 residues long. The V end lost 3 bases, the J end lost 3 bases, and 6 bases lay between the germline ends. The data derive from a study of cytomegalovirus exposure and HLA in healthy donors. It was with 60 Vbeta and 13 Jbeta primers that the PCR ran. The assay was immunoSEQ multiplex PCR, and TCRdb's table has in-frame clones only and misses some. The top ten hold approximately 7% of the sample, which has approximately 140,000 clones, about 78% seen once. Findings and caveats of the study: Fewer N-insertions than the roughly 670-donor mean were reportedly shown by an Asian-associated ancestry cluster in a later analysis. A later analysis associated 15,000 or so TCR beta sequences with HLA alleles at a 0.05 false discovery rate. As a later analysis revealed, most CMV-associated TCR beta chains appeared HLA-restricted.

V usage is TRBV15 and J usage is TRBJ1-5; D uncertain. The sequencing input was PBMCs. This TCR came from a man aged 40-50 years in good health and CMV-seropositive. This CDR3 reads CATSRGYNQPQHF. The CDR3 coding sequence is TGTGCCACCAGCAGGGGCTACAATCAGCCCCAGCATTTT.